These 26 T cell receptor beta chains were all obtained from the same sample, sequenced in a study of T cells in Graves' hyperthyroidism and ophthalmopathy. What was amplified from RNA transcripts were TCR beta CDR3 regions. Primed by the HTBI set, a first-round RT-PCR was run on the TCR CDR3. TCRdb passed the multiplex PCR reads through MiXCR, listing each CDR3 protein once. The profile covers over 250,000 distinct CDR3 sequences, with about 15% appearing a single time and less than 70% taken by the ten largest. Input material: blood. These TCRs come from a woman in her fifties or sixties with Graves' ophthalmopathy.

There are many counts of this clonotype. This chain uses TRBV5-1 with TRBJ2-7; TRBD2 matches at 7 bases. The germline V gene encodes CDR1 SGHRS and CDR2 YFSETQ. Germline trimming cut 4 bases from V and 2 bases from J; bases unmatched to any gene: 3. This CDR3 region has 13 residues. In DNA form, the CDR3 reads TGCGCCAGCAGCCCGGCGGGGGCCTACGAGCAGTACTTC. Protein sequence: CASSPAGAYEQYF.

This clonotype has ten or more counts. J is TRBJ2-1 and V is TRBV7-2; 7 nucleotides line up with TRBD2. Trimming at V came to 5 bases and at J to 5 bases, leaving 6 bases not matched to a gene. The CDR3 length is 14 residues. Germline loops: CDR1 SGHTA, CDR2 FQGNSA. The CDR3 reads CASSIGRANNEQFF. DNA of the CDR3: TGTGCCAGCAGCATAGGGAGGGCTAACAATGAGCAGTTCTTC.

This clonotype has only a few counts. The chain combines TRBV6-1 with TRBJ1-1; D is possibly TRBD1 (5 bases). This CDR3 contains 14 residues. Germline loops: CDR1 MNHNS, CDR2 SASEGT. V lost 5 bases to trimming and J lost 5 bases, with 15 bases between them. CDR3 amino acids: CASSNTRGLTEAFF. The CDR3 coding sequence is TGTGCCAGCAGTAATACTAGGGGTCTGACTGAAGCTTTCTTT.

The table lists this clonotype with a few counts. V and J are TRBV25-1 and TRBJ1-3; D is unclear. The V gene's germline CDR1 is MGHDK and CDR2 SYGVNS. Trimming left V 4 bases short and J 0 bases short, with 16 bases between. CDR3 length: 17 residues. The CDR3 loop is CASSAYLGPSSGNTIYF. For the CDR3, the DNA is TGTGCCAGCAGTGCATATCTCGGACCAAGCTCTGGAAACACCATATATTTT.

This clonotype occurred many times. This chain uses TRBV3-1 with TRBJ1-1; D might be TRBD1 (5 bases). The V and J ends lost 4 bases and 11 bases respectively, with 20 bases between them. The germline gives CDR1 LGHDT, CDR2 YNNKEL (reference sequence). This CDR3 is built from 14 residues. CDR3 in DNA: TGTGCCAGCAGCCCAGAGGCCGGGCAGGGTTTTGCTTTCTTT. The encoded protein is CASSPEAGQGFAFF.

This clonotype was observed many times. V gene TRBV5-1 combines with J gene TRBJ1-1; possible D gene TRBD1, 5 bases. CDR1 is SGHRS, CDR2 YFSETQ, per germline. Trimming shortened V by 0 bases and J by 4 bases, and 16 bases separated the two germline ends. The CDR3 is made up of 16 amino acids. The CDR3 reads CASSLEGTLGGTEAFF. Written as DNA, the CDR3 is TGCGCCAGCAGCTTGGAGGGTACTCTGGGGGGCACTGAAGCTTTCTTT.

This clonotype was recorded many times. This chain joins TRBV6-1 and TRBJ2-7; D could derive from TRBD1 or TRBD2 (5 bases each). Trimming took 8 bases from V and 1 from J, leaving 15 bases between them. The CDR3 sequence is 14 residues long. Germline V gene lookup returns CDR1 MNHNS and CDR2 SASEGT. The CDR3 protein is CASWGHGKSYEQYF. The CDR3 nucleotides read TGTGCCAGCTGGGGCCACGGGAAATCCTACGAGCAGTACTTC.

This clonotype was observed many times. The gene calls are TRBV20-1 and TRBJ1-2; TRBD1 matches 9 bases. V lost 6 bases, J lost 5 bases, and 7 bases stayed unmatched. The CDR3 is 13 residues long. CDR1 and CDR2 from the germline V gene are DFQATT and SNEGSKA (reference sequence). CDR3 nucleotides: TGCAGTGCGGGGGACAGGGCCCATTATGGCTACACCTTC. Its translation is CSAGDRAHYGYTF.

In its sample, this clonotype was seen many times. This chain uses TRBV19 with TRBJ1-4; D possibly corresponds to TRBD1 (6 bases). Trimming cost V 5 bases and J 8 bases, with 18 bases left between them. The CDR3 spans 15 residues. The germline gives CDR1 LNHDA, CDR2 SQIVND (reference sequence). CDR3 in DNA: TGTGCCAGTAGTCCTGGAGACAGGCCCGAAGAAAAACTGTTTTTT. Translating gives CASSPGDRPEEKLFF.

In its sample, this clonotype was seen a few times. V usage is TRBV12-5 and J usage is TRBJ2-3, with D possibly being TRBD2 (5 bases). The CDR3 runs 13 residues. V lost 1 base to trimming and J lost 3 bases, with 5 bases between them. Germline V gene lookup returns CDR1 LGHNT and CDR2 FRNRAP. CDR3 region: CASGLGTTDTQYF. DNA for the CDR3: TGTGCTAGTGGTTTGGGGACTACAGATACGCAGTATTTT.

There are a few counts of this clonotype. The chain has TRBV9 and TRBJ2-1; D unclear. Trimming removed 0 bases at V and 5 bases at J, with 6 bases between. CDR3 length: 13 amino acids. Germline V CDR1 and CDR2: SGDLS, YYNGEE. CDR3 sequence (DNA): TGTGCCAGCAGCGTAGGGCCGGACAATGAGCAGTTCTTC. It encodes CASSVGPDNEQFF.

V and J are TRBV2 and TRBJ2-1; 7 nucleotides line up with TRBD1. CDR1 and CDR2 (germline): SNHLY, FYNNEI. V was clipped by 3 bases and J by 9 bases; unmatched bases: 8. The CDR3 runs to 14 residues. CDR3 amino acids: CASSDGQAGREQFF. The CDR3 bases are TGTGCCAGCAGTGACGGACAGGCGGGCCGTGAGCAGTTCTTC. Based on the CDR3 plus reference TRBV2 and TRBJ2-1, the full variable domain is EPEVTQTPSHQVTQMGQEVILRCVPISNHLYFYWYRQILGQKVEFLVSFYNNEISEKSEIFDDQFSVERPDGSNFTLKIRSTKLEDSAMYFCASSDGQAGREQFFGPGTRLTVL.

This clonotype was counted at least ten times. V usage is TRBV20-1 and J usage is TRBJ1-2; no clear D gene. Trimming pared 3 bases from V and 6 bases from J, leaving 11 bases between. Germline CDR1 DFQATT, CDR2 SNEGSKA (reference sequence). This CDR3 has 12 residues. As DNA, the CDR3 is TGCAGTGCTAGTCTGGAGGGAGATGGCTACACCTTC. This sequence encodes CSASLEGDGYTF.

In its sample, this clonotype was seen a few times. The chain employs TRBV20-1 and TRBJ2-7; 7 bases map to TRBD2. Germline CDR1 reads DFQATT; CDR2 reads SNEGSKA (reference sequence). The V and J ends lost 2 bases and 5 bases, in that order; junction bases with no gene match: 15. The CDR3 covers 16 residues. CDR3 in amino acids: CSARRLTGTNPDEQYF. The CDR3 DNA follows: TGCAGTGCTAGACGATTAACCGGGACTAACCCTGACGAGCAGTACTTC.

This clonotype occurred many times. The chain carries TRBV5-1 and TRBJ2-2, with D uncertain. Trimming took 5 bases from V and 4 from J, leaving 15 bases between them. This CDR3 has 15 amino acids. The germline gives CDR1 SGHRS, CDR2 YFSETQ. The CDR3 nucleotides read TGCGCCAGCAGAGGGATGGCCTTCCGCACCGGGGAGCTGTTTTTT. Amino acid sequence: CASRGMAFRTGELFF.

This clonotype came up many times. The chain carries TRBV11-2 and TRBJ1-1; no definite D call. Trimming took off 2 bases at V and 1 base at J, with 5 bases between the two ends. Per the germline V gene, CDR1 is SGHAT and CDR2 is FQNNGV. The CDR3 is 13 residues long. In DNA, the CDR3 is TGTGCCAGCAGCTTAAAGCAGAACACTGAAGCTTTCTTT. The encoded protein is CASSLKQNTEAFF.

The rearrangement links TRBV4-1 to TRBJ2-5; perhaps TRBD2 as D (6 bases). The CDR3 contains 15 residues. V was pared by 1 base and J by 2 bases, with 11 bases between. Germline-derived CDR1 and CDR2 are MGHRA and YSYEKL. CDR3 protein: CASSQGSSEQETQYF. The CDR3 DNA is TGCGCCAGCAGCCAAGGGTCTAGCGAACAAGAGACCCAGTACTTC.

This clonotype has a handful of counts. The chain has TRBV29-1 and TRBJ1-2, with 8 nucleotides matching TRBD1. Germline V CDR1 and CDR2: SQVTM, ANQGSEA. After removal of 6 bases from V and 4 bases from J, the junction contained 4 bases not matched to a gene. This CDR3 has 12 residues. The CDR3 is CSVLGQGYGYTF. The DNA for the CDR3 is TGCAGCGTACTAGGACAGGGCTATGGCTACACCTTC.

This clonotype showed up many times. The chain has TRBV25-1 and TRBJ2-1, with TRBD2 identical over 8 bases. After removal of 3 bases from V and 5 bases from J, the junction contained 3 bases not matched to a gene. CDR1 and CDR2 from the germline V gene are MGHDK and SYGVNS. CDR3 length: 14 residues. For the CDR3, the DNA is TGTGCCAGCAGTGACAGCGGGAGCCACAATGAGCAGTTCTTC. It specifies CASSDSGSHNEQFF.

There are many counts of this clonotype. CDR3 bases: TGTGCCAGCTCACGGGACAACCAGGCTGAAGCTTTCTTT. It yields the protein CASSRDNQAEAFF. The chain carries TRBV18 and TRBJ1-1, with D possibly being TRBD1 (6 bases). This CDR3 is 13 amino acids long. Trimming stripped 4 bases from V and 6 bases from J, with 12 bases between. Germline V gene data show CDR1 as KGHSH and CDR2 as LQKENI.

The chain joins TRBV5-1 to TRBJ2-7; 9 bases line up with TRBD1. Germline V lookup: CDR1 SGHRS, CDR2 YFSETQ. V lost 5 bases and J lost 2; bases outside the gene matches: 17. The length of the CDR3 is 18 residues. The CDR3 nucleotides read TGCGCCAGCAGTAAAACCGGGACAGGGAAGGGGACCCCCTACGAGCAGTACTTC. Translation gives CASSKTGTGKGTPYEQYF.

There are a few counts of this clonotype. The chain has TRBV2 and TRBJ2-1; 10 bases line up with TRBD2. The CDR3 runs to 14 residues. CDR1 is SNHLY, CDR2 FYNNEI, per germline. J gave up 0 bases and V 10 bases, and 3 bases lay outside the gene matches. The CDR3 region is CATGTSASYNEQFF. The CDR3 DNA reads as TGTGCCACCGGGACTAGCGCCTCCTACAATGAGCAGTTCTTC.

This clonotype has a single count. V is TRBV11-2 and J is TRBJ2-7; the D gene is possibly TRBD1 (6 bases). The CDR3 runs 15 residues. Trimming took off 4 bases at V and 2 bases at J, with 15 bases between the two ends. CDR1 and CDR2 (germline): SGHAT, FQNNGV. DNA for the CDR3: TGTGCCAGCAGCTCCCGGGTGACAGGAGCCTACGAGCAGTACTTC. It is translated as CASSSRVTGAYEQYF. Based on the CDR3 plus reference TRBV11-2 and TRBJ2-7, the full variable domain is EAGVAQSPRYKIIEKRQSVAFWCNPISGHATLYWYQQILGQGPKLLIQFQNNGVVDDSQLPKDRFSAERLKGVDSTLKIQPAKLEDSAVYLCASSSRVTGAYEQYFGPGTRLTVT.

This clonotype has a count of ten or more. V usage is TRBV6-1 and J usage is TRBJ2-7; 9 positions agree with TRBD1. V shed 3 bases and J 5 bases; nucleotides not matched to a gene: 8. Germline-derived CDR1 and CDR2 are MNHNS and SASEGT. This CDR3 contains 15 residues. This CDR3 reads CASSDAGTGKHEQYF. In DNA, the CDR3 is TGTGCCAGCAGTGATGCCGGGACAGGGAAACACGAGCAGTACTTC.

Concerning this clonotype itself: A much larger clone lies one base from this, so it may be a read error. The chain carries TRBV2 and TRBJ1-2, with D unclear. The CDR3 totals 12 residues. Germline CDR1 reads SNHLY; CDR2 reads FYNNEI. The CDR3, as DNA: TGTGCCAGCAGTGAAGACGAGTATGGCCACACCTTC. Its protein is CASSEDEYGHTF.

This clonotype was counted ten times or more. CDR3 sequence (DNA): TGTGCCAGCAGACCCGACAGGGGCCGCCAGTACGAGCAGTACTTC. Its protein is CASRPDRGRQYEQYF. The chain uses TRBV27 and TRBJ2-7; 8 bases fit TRBD1. Germline V CDR1 and CDR2: MNHEY, SMNVEV (reference sequence). The CDR3 extends over 15 amino acids. J lost 4 bases, V lost 6 bases, and 11 bases had no gene match.